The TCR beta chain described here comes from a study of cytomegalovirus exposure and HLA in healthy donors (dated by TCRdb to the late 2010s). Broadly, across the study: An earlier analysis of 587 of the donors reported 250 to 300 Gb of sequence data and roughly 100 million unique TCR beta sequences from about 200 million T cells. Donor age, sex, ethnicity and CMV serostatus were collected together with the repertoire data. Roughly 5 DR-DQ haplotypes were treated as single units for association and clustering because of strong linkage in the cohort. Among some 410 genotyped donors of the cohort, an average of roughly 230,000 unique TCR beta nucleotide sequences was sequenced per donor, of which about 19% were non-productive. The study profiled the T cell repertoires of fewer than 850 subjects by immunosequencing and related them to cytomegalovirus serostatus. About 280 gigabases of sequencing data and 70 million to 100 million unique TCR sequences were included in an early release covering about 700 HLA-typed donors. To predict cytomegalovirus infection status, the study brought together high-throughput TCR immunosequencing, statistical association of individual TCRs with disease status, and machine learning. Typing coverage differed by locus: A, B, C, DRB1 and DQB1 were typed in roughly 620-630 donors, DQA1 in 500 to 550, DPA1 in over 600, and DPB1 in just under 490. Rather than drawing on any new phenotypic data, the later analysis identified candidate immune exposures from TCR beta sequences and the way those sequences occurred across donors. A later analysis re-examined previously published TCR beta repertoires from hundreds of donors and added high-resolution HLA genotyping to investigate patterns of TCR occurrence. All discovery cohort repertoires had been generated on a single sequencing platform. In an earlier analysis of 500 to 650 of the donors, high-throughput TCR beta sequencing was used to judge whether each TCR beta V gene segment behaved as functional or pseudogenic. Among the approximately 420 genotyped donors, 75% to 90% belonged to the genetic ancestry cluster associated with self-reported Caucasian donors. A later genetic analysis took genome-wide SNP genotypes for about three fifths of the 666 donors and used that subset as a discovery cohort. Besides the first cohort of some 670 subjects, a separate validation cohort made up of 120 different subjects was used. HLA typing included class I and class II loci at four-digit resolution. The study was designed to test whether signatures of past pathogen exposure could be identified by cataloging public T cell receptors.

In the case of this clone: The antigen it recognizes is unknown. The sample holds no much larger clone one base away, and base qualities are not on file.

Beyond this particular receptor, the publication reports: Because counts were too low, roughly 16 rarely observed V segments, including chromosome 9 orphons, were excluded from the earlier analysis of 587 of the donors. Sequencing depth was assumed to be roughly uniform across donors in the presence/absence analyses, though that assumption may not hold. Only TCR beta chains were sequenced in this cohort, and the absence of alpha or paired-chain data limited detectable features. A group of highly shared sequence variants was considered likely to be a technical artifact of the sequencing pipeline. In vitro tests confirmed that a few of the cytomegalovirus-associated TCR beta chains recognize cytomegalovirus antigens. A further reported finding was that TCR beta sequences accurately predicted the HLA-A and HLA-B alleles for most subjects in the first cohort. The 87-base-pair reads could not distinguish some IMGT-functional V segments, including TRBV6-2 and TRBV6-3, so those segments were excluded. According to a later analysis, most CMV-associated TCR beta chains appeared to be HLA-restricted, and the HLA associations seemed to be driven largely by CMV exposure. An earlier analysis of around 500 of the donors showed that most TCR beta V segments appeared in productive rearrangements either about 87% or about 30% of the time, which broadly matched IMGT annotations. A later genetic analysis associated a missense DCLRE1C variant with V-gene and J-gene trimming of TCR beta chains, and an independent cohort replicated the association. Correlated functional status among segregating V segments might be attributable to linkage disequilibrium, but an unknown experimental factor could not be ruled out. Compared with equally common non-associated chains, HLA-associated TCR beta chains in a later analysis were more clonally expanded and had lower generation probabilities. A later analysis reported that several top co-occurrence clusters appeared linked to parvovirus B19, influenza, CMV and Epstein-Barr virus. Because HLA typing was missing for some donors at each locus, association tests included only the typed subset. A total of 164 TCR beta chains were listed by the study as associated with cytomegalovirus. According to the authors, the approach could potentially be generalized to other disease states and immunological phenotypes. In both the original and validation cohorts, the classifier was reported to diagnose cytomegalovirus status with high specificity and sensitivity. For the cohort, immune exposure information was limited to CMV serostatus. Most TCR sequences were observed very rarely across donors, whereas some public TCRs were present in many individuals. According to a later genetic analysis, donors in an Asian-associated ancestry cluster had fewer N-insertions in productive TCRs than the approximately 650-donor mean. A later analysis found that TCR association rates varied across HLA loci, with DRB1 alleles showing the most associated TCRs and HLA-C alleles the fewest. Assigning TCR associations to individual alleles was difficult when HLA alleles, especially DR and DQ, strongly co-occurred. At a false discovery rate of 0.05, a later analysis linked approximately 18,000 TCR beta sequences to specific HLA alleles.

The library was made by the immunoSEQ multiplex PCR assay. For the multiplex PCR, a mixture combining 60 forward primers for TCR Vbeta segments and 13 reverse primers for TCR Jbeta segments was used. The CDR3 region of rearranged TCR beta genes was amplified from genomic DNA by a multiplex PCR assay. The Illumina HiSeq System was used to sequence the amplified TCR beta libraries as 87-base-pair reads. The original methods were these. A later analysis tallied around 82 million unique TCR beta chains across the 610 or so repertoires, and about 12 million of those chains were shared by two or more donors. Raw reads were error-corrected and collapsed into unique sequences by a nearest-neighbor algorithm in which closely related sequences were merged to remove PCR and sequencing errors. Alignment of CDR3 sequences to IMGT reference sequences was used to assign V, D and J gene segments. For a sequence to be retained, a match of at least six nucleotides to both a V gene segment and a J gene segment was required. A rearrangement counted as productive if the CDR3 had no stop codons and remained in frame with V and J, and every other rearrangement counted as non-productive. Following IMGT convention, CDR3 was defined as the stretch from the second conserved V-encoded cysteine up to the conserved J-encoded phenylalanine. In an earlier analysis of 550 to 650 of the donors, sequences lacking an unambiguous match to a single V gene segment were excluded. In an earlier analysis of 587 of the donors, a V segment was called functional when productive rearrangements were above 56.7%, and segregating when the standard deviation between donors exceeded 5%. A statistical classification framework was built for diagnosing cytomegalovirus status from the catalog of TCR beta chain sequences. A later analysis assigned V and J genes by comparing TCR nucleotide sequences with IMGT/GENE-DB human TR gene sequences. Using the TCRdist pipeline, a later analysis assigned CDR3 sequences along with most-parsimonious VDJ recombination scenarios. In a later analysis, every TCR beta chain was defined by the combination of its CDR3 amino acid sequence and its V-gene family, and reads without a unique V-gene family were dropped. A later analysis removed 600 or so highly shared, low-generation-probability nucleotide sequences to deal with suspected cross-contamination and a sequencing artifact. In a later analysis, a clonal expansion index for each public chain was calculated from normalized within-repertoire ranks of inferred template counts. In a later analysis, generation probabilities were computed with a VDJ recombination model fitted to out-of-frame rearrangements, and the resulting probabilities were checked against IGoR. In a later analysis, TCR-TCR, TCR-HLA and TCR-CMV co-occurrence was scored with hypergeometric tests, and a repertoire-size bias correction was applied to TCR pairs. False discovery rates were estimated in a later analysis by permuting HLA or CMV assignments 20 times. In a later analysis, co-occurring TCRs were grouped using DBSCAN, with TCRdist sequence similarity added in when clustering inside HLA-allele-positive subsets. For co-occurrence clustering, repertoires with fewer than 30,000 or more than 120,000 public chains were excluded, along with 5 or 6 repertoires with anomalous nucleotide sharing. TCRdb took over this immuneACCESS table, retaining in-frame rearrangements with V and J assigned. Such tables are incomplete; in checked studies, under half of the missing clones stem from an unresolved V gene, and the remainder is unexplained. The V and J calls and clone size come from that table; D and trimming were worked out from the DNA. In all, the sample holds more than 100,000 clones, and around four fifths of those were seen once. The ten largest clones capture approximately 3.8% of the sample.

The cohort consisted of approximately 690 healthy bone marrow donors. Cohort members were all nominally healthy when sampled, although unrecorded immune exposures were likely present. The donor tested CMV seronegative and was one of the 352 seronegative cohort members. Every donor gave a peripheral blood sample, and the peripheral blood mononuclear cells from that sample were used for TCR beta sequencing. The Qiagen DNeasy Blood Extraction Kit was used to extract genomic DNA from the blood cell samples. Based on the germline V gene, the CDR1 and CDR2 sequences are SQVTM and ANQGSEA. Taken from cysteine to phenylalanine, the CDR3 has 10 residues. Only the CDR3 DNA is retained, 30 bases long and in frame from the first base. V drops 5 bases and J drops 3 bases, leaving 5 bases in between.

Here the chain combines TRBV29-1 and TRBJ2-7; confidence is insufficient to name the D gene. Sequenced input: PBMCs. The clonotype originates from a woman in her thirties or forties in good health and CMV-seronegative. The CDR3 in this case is CSVRDYEQYF. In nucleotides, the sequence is TGCAGCGTTCGAGACTACGAGCAGTACTTC.